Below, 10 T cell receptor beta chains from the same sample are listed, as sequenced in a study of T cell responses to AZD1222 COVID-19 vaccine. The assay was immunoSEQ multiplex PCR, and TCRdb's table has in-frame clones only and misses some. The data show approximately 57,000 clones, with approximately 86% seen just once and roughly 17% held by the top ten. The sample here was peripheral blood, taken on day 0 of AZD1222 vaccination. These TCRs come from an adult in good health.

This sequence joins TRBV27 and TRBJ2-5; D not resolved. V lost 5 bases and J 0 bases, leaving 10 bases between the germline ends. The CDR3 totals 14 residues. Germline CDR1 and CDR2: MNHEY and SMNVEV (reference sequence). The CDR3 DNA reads TGTGCCAGCAGTCCGTCGGACCACCAAGAGACCCAGTACTTC. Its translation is CASSPSDHQETQYF.

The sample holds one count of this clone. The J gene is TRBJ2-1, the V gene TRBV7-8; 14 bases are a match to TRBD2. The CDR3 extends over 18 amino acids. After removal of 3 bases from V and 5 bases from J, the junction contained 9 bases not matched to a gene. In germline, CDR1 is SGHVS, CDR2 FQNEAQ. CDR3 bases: TGTGCCAGCAGCTTTGGACTAGCGGGAGGCCCCCTAAACAATGAGCAGTTCTTC. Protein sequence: CASSFGLAGGPLNNEQFF.

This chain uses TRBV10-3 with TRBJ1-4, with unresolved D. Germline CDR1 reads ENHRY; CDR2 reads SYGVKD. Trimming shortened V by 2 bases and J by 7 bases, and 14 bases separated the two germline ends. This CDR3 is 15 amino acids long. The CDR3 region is CAISEGPGKSEKLFF. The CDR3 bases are TGTGCCATCAGTGAGGGACCGGGGAAGAGTGAAAAACTGTTTTTT.

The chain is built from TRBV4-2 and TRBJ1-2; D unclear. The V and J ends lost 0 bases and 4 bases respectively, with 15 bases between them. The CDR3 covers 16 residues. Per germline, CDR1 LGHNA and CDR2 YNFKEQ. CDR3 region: CASSQDRGGIGYGYTF. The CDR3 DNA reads TGTGCCAGCAGCCAAGATAGAGGAGGGATTGGCTATGGCTACACCTTC.

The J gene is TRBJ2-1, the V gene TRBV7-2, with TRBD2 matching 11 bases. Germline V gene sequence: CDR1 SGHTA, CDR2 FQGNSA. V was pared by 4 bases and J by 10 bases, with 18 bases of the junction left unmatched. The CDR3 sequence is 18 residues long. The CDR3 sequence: CASSSGTSGGGVGNEQFF. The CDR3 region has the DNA TGTGCCAGCAGCTCCGGGACTAGCGGCGGCGGGGTGGGGAACGAGCAGTTCTTC.

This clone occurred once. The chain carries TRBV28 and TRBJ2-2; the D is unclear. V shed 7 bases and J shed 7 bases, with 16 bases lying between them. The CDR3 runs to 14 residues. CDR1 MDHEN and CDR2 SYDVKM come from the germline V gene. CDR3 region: CASTAPGYGGELFF. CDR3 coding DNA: TGTGCCAGCACCGCGCCCGGATACGGCGGGGAGCTGTTTTTT.

The chain's CDR3 is CASSPRQGTTEAFF. CDR3 nucleotides: TGTGCCAGCAGCCCCCGACAGGGAACCACTGAAGCTTTCTTT. This sequence joins TRBV4-2 and TRBJ1-1, with 7 bases identical to TRBD1. V was clipped by 4 bases and J by 4 bases; unmatched bases: 6. Germline CDR1 and CDR2: LGHNA and YNFKEQ. The CDR3 sequence is 14 residues long.

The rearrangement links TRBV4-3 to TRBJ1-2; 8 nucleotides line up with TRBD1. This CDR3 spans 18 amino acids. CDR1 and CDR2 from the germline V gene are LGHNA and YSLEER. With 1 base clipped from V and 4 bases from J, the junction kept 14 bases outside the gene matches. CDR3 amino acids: CASSQGPRRTGPLYGYTF. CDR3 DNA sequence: TGCGCCAGCAGCCAAGGTCCACGCCGGACAGGGCCCCTCTATGGCTACACCTTC.

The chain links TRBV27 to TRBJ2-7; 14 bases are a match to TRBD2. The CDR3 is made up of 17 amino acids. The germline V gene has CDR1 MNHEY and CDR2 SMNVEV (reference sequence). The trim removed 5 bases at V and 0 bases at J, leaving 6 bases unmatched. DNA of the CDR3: TGTGCCAGCAGTCCCCGACTAGCGGGAGGGGACTCCTACGAGCAGTACTTC. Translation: CASSPRLAGGDSYEQYF.

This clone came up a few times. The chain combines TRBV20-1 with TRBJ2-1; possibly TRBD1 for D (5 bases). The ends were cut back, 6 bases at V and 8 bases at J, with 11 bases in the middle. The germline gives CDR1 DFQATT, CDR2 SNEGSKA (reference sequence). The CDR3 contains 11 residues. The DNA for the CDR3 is TGCAGTGCCCGAGGACACGATGAGCAGTTCTTC. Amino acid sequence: CSARGHDEQFF.